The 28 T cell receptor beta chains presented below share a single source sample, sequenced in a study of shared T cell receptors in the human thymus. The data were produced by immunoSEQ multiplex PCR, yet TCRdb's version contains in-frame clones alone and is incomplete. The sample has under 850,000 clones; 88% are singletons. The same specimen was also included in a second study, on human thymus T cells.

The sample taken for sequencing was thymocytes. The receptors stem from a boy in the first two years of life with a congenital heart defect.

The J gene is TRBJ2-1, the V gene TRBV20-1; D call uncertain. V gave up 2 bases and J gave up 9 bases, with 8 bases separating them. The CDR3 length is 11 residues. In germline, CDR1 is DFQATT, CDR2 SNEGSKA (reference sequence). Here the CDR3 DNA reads TGCAGTGCTAGACTAGTTCTTGAGCAGTTCTTC. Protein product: CSARLVLEQFF.

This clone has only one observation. In DNA, the CDR3 is TGTGCCAGCAGTTACCCGGGTCAGCCCCAGCATTTT. Amino acid sequence: CASSYPGQPQHF. The V call is TRBV6-5, the J call TRBJ1-5; D gene ambiguous. Germline V gene data show CDR1 as MNHEY and CDR2 as SVGAGI. CDR3 size: 12 residues. Trimming removed 2 bases from V and 6 bases from J, with 5 bases in between.

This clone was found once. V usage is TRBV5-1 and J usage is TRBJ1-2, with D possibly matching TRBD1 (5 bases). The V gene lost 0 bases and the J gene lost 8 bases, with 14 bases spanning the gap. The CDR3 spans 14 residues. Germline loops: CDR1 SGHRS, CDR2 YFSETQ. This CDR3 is CASSLGTPRSGYTF. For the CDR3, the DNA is TGCGCCAGCAGCTTGGGGACACCCAGGTCGGGCTACACCTTC.

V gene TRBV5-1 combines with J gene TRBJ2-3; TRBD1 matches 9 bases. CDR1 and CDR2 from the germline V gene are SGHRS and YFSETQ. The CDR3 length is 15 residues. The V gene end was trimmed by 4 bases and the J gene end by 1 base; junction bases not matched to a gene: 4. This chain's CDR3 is CASSGRTGGTDTQYF. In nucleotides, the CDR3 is TGCGCCAGCAGCGGGAGGACAGGGGGCACAGATACGCAGTATTTT.

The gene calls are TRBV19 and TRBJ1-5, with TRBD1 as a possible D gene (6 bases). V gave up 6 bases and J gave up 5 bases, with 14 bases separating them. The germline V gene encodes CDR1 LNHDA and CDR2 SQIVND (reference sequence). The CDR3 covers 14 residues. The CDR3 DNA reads TGTGCCAGTAGGGGTGGCAGGGGCTATCAGCCCCAGCATTTT. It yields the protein CASRGGRGYQPQHF.

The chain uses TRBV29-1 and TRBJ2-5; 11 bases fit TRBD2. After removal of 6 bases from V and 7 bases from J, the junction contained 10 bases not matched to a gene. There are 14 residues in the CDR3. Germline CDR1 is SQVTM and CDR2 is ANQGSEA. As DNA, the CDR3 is TGCAGCGTCACAGGACTAGCGGGTCGCTGGACCCAGTACTTC. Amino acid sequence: CSVTGLAGRWTQYF.

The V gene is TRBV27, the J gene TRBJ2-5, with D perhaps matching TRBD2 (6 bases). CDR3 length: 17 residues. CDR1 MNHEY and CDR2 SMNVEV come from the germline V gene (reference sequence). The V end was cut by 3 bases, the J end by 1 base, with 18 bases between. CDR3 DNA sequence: TGTGCCAGCAGTTTCTCGGGGGTAGAAGCGTCCCAAGAGACCCAGTACTTC. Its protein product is CASSFSGVEASQETQYF.

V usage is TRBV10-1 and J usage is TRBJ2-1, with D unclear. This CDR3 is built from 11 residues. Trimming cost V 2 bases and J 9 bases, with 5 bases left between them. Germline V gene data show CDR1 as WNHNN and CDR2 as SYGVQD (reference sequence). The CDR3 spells CASSEGSEQFF. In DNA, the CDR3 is TGCGCCAGCAGTGAGGGCAGTGAGCAGTTCTTC.

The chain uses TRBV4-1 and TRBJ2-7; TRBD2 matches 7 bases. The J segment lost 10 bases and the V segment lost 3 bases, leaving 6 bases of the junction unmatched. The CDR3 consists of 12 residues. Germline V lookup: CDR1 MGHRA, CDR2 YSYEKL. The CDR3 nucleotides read TGCGCCAGCAGCCAGGACGGGACTACACAGTACTTC. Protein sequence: CASSQDGTTQYF.

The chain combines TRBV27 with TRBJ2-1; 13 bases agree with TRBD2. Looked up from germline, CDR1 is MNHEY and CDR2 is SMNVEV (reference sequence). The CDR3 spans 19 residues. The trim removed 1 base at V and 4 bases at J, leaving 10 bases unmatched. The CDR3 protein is CASSLYLGTSGNSYNEQFF. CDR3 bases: TGTGCCAGCAGTTTATATCTCGGGACTAGCGGGAACAGTTACAATGAGCAGTTCTTC.

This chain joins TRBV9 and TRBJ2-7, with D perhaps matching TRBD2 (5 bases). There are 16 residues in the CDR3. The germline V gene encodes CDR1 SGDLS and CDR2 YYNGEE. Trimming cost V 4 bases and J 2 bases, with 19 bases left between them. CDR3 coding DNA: TGTGCCAGCAGCCCAAAAAGGGCTAGCCGAACCTACGAGCAGTACTTC. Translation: CASSPKRASRTYEQYF.

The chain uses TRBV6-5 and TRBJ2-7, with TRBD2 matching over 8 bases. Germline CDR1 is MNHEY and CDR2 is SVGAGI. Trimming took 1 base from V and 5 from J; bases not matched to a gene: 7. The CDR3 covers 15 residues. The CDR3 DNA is TGTGCCAGCAGTTACTGCAGCGGGAGAGTCCACGAGCAGTACTTC. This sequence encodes CASSYCSGRVHEQYF.

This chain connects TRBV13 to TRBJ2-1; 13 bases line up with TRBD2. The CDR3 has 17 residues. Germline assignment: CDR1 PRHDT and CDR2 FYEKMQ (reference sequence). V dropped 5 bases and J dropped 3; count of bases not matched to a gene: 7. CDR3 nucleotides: TGTGCCAGCAGCACCGGACTAGCGGGAGCCATCTACAATGAGCAGTTCTTC. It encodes CASSTGLAGAIYNEQFF.

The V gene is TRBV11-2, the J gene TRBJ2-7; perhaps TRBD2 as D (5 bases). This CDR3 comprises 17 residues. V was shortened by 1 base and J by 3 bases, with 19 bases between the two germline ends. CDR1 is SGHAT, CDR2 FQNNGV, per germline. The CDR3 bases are TGTGCCAGCAGCTTAGCCCCTCGTTGGAGGATGAGCTACGAGCAGTACTTC. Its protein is CASSLAPRWRMSYEQYF.

CDR3: CASSLWGGRGTYEQYF. CDR3 in DNA: TGTGCCAGCAGCTTATGGGGGGGGAGGGGGACCTACGAGCAGTACTTC. The chain uses TRBV7-2 and TRBJ2-7; D may be TRBD2 (7 bases). Trimming shortened V by 2 bases and J by 2 bases, and 16 bases separated the two germline ends. The CDR3 runs 16 residues. Germline values: CDR1 SGHTA, CDR2 FQGNSA.

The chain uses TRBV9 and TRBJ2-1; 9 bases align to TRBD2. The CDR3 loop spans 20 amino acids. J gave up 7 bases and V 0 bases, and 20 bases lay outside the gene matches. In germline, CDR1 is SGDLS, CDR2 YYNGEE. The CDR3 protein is CASSVDGCGESGRCMNEQFF. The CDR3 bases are TGTGCCAGCAGCGTAGATGGTTGCGGGGAGAGCGGGAGGTGCATGAATGAGCAGTTCTTC.

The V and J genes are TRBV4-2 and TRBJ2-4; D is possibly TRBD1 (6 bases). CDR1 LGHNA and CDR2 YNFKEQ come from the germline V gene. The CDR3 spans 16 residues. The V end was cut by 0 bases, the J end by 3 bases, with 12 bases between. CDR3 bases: TGTGCCAGCAGCCAAGATCGATCAGGGGTCAAAAACATTCAGTACTTC. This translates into CASSQDRSGVKNIQYF.

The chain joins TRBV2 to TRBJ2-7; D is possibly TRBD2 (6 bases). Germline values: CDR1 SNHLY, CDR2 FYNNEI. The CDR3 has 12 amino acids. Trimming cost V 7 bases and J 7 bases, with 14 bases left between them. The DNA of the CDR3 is TGTGCCAGCATGGGGGGAGCGGTTGAGCAGTACTTC. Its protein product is CASMGGAVEQYF.

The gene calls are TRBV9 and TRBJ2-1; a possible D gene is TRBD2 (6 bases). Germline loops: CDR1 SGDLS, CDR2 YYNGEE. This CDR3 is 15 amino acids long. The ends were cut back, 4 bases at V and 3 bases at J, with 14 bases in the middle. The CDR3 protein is CASSPRRGYYNEQFF. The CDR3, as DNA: TGTGCCAGCAGCCCCAGGAGGGGCTACTACAATGAGCAGTTCTTC.

The CDR3 nucleotides are TGTGCCAGCAGGGACAGGGATGGGGGGGGCTACACCTTC. Translating gives CASRDRDGGGYTF. The chain links TRBV27 to TRBJ1-2; TRBD1 aligns across 8 bases. Germline V gene data show CDR1 as MNHEY and CDR2 as SMNVEV (reference sequence). J lost 8 bases, V lost 6 bases, and 8 bases had no gene match. CDR3 length equals 13 residues.

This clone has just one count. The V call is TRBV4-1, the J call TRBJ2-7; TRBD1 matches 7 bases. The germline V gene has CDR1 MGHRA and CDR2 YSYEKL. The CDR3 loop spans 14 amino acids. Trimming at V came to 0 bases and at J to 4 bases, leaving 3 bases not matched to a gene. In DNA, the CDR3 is TGCGCCAGCAGCCAAGACAGACAGGGATACGAGCAGTACTTC. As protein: CASSQDRQGYEQYF.

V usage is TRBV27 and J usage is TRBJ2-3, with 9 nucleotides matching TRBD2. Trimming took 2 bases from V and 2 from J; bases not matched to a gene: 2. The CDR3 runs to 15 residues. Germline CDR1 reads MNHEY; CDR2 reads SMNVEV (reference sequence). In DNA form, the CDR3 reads TGTGCCAGCAGTTTAGGGACTAGCACCACAGATACGCAGTATTTT. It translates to CASSLGTSTTDTQYF.

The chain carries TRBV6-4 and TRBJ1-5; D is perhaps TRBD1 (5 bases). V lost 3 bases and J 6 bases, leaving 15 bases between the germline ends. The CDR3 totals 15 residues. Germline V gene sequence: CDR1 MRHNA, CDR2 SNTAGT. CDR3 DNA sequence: TGTGCCAGCAGTGAAGGCAGGGTGGATACTCAGCCCCAGCATTTT. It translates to CASSEGRVDTQPQHF.

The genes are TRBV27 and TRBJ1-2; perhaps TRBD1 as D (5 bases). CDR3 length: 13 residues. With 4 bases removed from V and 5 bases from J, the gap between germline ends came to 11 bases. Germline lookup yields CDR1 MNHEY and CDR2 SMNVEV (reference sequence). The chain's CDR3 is CASSSRGWYGYTF. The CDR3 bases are TGTGCCAGCAGTTCTAGGGGCTGGTATGGCTACACCTTC.

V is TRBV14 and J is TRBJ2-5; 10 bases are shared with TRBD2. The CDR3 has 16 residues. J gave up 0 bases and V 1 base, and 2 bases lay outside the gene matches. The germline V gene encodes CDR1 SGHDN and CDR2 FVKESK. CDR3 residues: CASSQGTSGDQETQYF. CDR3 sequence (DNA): TGTGCCAGCAGCCAAGGGACTAGCGGTGACCAAGAGACCCAGTACTTC.

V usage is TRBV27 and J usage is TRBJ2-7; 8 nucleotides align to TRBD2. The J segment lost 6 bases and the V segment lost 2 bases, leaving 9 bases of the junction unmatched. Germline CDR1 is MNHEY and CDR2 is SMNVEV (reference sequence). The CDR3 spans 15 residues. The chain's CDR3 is CASSLESGGNAEQYF. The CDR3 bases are TGTGCCAGCAGTTTAGAGTCGGGAGGGAATGCCGAGCAGTACTTC.

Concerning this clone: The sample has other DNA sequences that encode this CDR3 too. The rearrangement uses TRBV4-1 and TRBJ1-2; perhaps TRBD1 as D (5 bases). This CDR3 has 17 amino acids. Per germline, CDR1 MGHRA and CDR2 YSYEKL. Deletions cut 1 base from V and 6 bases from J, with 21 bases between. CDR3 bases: TGCGCCAGCAGCCAAGGGAAATTAGGGGCGCGCTGGAATGGCTACACCTTC. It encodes CASSQGKLGARWNGYTF.

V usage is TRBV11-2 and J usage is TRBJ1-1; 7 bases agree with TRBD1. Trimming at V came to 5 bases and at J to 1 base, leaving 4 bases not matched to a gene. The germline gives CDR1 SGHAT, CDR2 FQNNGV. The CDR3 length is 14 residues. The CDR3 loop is CASSPQGKNTEAFF. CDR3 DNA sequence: TGTGCCAGCAGCCCACAGGGGAAGAACACTGAAGCTTTCTTT.